This T cell receptor (beta chain) stems from a study of cytomegalovirus exposure and HLA in healthy donors. Germline V CDR1 and CDR2: SGHNT, YYREEE (reference sequence). This CDR3 contains 15 residues. V was shortened by 3 bases and J by 0 bases, with 7 bases between the two germline ends. Nominal health characterized the donors when sampled, though unrecorded immune exposures were likely. General study results and limits: Association of a missense DCLRE1C variant with TCR beta V- and J-gene trimming was reported in a later analysis.

At least ten counts were recorded for this clone. Its antigen remains unknown. A multiplex PCR was run with 60 Vbeta primers and 13 Jbeta primers. Generated by immunoSEQ multiplex PCR, the TCRdb table keeps only in-frame clones and is missing some. This sample yields 150,000 to 180,000 clones, of which roughly 75% are seen a single time; about 1.3% belongs to the top ten. V is TRBV5-4 and J is TRBJ2-6, with no clear D. Specimen: PBMCs. The TCR comes from a man aged 18 to 29 in good health and CMV-seronegative. CDR3 DNA: TGTGCCAGCAGCTCACACCTCTCTGGGGCCAACGTCCTGACTTTC. Residues: CASSSHLSGANVLTF.